This T cell receptor (beta chain) was profiled in a study of blood T cell repertoires in COVID-19. This CDR3 is built from 16 residues. Germline V gene sequence: CDR1 SSHAT, CDR2 FNYEAQ (reference sequence). Notes on this clone: At one of its ends the junction is not consistent with the germline gene, which may arise from a read error.

The authors' processing: Amplification with reference gene primers provided the estimates of nucleated cell counts. Clones were sequenced by immunoSEQ multiplex PCR, and TCRdb holds only the in-frame ones, with some missing. V, J and clone size derive from that table, while D and trimming were established from the DNA sequence. The sample records 88,000 or so clones, 85% being singletons. The J gene is TRBJ2-5, the V gene TRBV7-7; D perhaps matches TRBD1 (5 bases). This TCR came from a man aged 55 to 70 with acute or convalescent COVID-19. Material: peripheral blood. The CDR3 protein is CASSLGVSRSQETQYF. The CDR3 DNA follows: TGTGCTAGCAGCTTAGGGGTATCGAGGTCCCAAGAGACCCAGTACTTC.